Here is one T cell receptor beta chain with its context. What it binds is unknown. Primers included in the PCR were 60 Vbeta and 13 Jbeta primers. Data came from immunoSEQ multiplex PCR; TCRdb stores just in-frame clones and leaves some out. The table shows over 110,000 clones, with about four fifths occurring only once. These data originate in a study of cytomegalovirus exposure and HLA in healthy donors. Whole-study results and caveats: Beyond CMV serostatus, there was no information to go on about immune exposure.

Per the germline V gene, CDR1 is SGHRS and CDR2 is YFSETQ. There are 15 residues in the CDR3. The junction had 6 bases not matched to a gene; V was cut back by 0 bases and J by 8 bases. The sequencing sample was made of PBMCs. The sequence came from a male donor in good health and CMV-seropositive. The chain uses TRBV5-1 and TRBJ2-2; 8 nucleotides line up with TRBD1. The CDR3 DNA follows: TGCGCCAGCAGCTTGGCCGGCAGGGGGCTAGGGGAGCTGTTTTTT. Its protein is CASSLAGRGLGELFF.